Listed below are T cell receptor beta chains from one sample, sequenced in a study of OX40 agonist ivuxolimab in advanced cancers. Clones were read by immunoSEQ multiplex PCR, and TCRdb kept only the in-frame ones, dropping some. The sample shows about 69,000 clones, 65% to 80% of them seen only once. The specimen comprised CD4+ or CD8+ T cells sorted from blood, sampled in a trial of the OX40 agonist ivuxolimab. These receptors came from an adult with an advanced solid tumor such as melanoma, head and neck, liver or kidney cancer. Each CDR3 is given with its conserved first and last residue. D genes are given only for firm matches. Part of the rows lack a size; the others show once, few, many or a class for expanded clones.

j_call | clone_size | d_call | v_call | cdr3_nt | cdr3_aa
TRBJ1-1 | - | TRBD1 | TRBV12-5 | TGTGCTAGTGGCTACAGGGGGGAAGGCACTGAAGCTTTCTTT | CASGYRGEGTEAFF
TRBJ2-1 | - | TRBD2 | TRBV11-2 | TGTGCCAGCAGCCCACGTACGGGACTAGTCCTCAATGAGCAGTTCTTC | CASSPRTGLVLNEQFF
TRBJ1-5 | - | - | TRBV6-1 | TGTGCCAGCAGTGCACAGAGGGGGGAAAATCAGCCCCAGCATTTT | CASSAQRGENQPQHF
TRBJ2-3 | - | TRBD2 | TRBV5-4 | TGTGCCAGCAGCATTGGGACTAGCGGGGGCACAGATACGCAGTATTTT | CASSIGTSGGTDTQYF
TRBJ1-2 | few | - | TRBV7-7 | TGTGCTAGCATTGTGGTCGGCGGGGGTCGAGATGGCTACACCTTC | CASIVVGGGRDGYTF
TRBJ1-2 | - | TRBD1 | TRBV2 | TGTGCCAGCAGTGAAGCTGACAGGGGCTATGGCTACACCTTC | CASSEADRGYGYTF
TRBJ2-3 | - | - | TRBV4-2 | TGTGCCAGCAGCCCCCATCCGAGCGGCACAGATACGCAGTATTTT | CASSPHPSGTDTQYF
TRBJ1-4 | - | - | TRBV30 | TGTGCCTGGAGTGGCCAGGCTAATGAAAAACTGTTTTTT | CAWSGQANEKLFF
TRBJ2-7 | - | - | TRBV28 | TGTGCCAGCAGTTTATATGCCTACGAGCAGTACTTC | CASSLYAYEQYF
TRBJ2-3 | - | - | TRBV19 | TGTGCCAGTAACCTAGGGGGAGGGCCGGGAGATACGCAGTATTTT | CASNLGGGPGDTQYF
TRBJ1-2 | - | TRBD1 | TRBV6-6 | TGTGCCAGCAGGTCAGACAGGGCTGGCGGCTACACCTTC | CASRSDRAGGYTF
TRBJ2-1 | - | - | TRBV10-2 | TGCGCCAGCACGACGTCGGGGCCCAACAATGAGCAGTTCTTC | CASTTSGPNNEQFF
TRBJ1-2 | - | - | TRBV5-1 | TGCGCCAGCAGCTTGGGGCAGTCCTCTAACTATGGCTACACCTTC | CASSLGQSSNYGYTF
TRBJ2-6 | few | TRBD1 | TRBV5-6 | TGTGCCAGCAGCCGGACAGGGTCTGGGGCCAACGTCCTGACTTTC | CASSRTGSGANVLTF
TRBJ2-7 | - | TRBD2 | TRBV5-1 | TGCGCCAGCAGCTTGCTAGCGGGAAGCTTATACGAGCAGTACTTC | CASSLLAGSLYEQYF
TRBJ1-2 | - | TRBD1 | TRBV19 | TGTGCCAGTAGTGCCCGGGACAGCAACTATGGCTACACCTTC | CASSARDSNYGYTF
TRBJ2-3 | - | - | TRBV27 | TGTGCCAGCAGTTTAAGGGGGACTCCGGGCCTTAGCACAGATACGCAGTATTTT | CASSLRGTPGLSTDTQYF
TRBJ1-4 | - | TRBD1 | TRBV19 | TGTGCCAGTTCTCCTCGCAGGGGGCGGGATGAAAAACTGTTTTTT | CASSPRRGRDEKLFF
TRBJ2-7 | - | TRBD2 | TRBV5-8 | TGTGCCAGCAGCTTGGGAGCGGGGAAGACCTACGAGCAGTACTTC | CASSLGAGKTYEQYF
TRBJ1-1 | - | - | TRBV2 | TGTGCCAGCAGCCTGGTGGAGGGGGCTGAAGCTTTCTTT | CASSLVEGAEAFF
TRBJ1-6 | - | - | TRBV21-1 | TGTGCCAGCAGCAAACCCGCCGGGACAGGGTGGTCCCTGTGTTCACCCCTCCACTTT | CASSKPAGTGWSLCSPLHF
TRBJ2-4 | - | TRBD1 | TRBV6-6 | TGTGCCAGCAGTTACCGAATCGACAGGGGAAACATTCAGTACTTC | CASSYRIDRGNIQYF
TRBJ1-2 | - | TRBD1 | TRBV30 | TGTGCCTGGAGTGTAAGAGAGGGGGCGGCTCGCGGCTACACCTTC | CAWSVREGAARGYTF
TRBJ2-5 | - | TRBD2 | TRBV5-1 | TGCGCCAGCAGCTTGGGTCACCAAGCGGGCCCCGGGAGGCAAGAGACCCAGTACTTC | CASSLGHQAGPGRQETQYF
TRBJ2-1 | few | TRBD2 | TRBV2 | TGTGCCAGCAGGCTCCGGACTAGCGGGAGCTCCTACAATGAGCAGTTCTTC | CASRLRTSGSSYNEQFF
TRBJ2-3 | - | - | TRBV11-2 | TGTGCCAGCAGCTTATATGGGGGGAGGTCAGATACGCAGTATTTT | CASSLYGGRSDTQYF
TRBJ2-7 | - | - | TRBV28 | TGTGCCAGCGAGGGGCGGGAAACCTCCTACGAGCAGTACTTC | CASEGRETSYEQYF
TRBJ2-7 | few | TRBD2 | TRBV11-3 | TGTGCCAGCAGCCGTGGGGGGGAAGGATACTACGAGCAGTACTTC | CASSRGGEGYYEQYF
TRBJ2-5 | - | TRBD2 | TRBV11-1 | TGTGCCAGCAGCTTGCGAGCGGGGGGGCGTGAGACCCAGTACTTC | CASSLRAGGRETQYF
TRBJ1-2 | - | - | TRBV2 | TGTGCCAGCAGTGACTCCGAGGTTCCCTACACCTTC | CASSDSEVPYTF
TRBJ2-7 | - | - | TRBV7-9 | TGTGCCAGCAGCTTAGGGGGAGAACGCGAGCAGTACTTC | CASSLGGEREQYF
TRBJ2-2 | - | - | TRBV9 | TGTGCCAGCAGCGTAGTGAGGGACTCCGGGGAGCTGTTTTTT | CASSVVRDSGELFF
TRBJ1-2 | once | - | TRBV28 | TGTGCCAGCAGCCCCCCCCAAGTCTATGGCTACACCTTC | CASSPPQVYGYTF
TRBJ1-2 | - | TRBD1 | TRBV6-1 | TGTGCCAGCAGCGCAGACAGGGTGCGGGGCTACACCTTC | CASSADRVRGYTF
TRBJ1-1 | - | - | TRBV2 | TGTGCCAGCAGTGAACAGGGGATGTCAACTGAAGCTTTCTTT | CASSEQGMSTEAFF
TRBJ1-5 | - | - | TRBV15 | TGTGCCACCAGCAGAAGGGGGGGGTTACGAGGTCAGCCCCAGCATTTT | CATSRRGGLRGQPQHF
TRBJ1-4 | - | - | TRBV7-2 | TGTGCCAGCAGCGGTAAAACAGGGCTTGTAAATGAAAAACTGTTTTTT | CASSGKTGLVNEKLFF
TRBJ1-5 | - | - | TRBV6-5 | TGTGCCAGCAGTTACTCTAGCGCTAGCAATCAGCCCCAGCATTTT | CASSYSSASNQPQHF
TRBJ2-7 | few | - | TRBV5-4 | TGTGCCAGCAGCTTCCCCCAGGGTACGTTGGGTGAGCAGTACTTC | CASSFPQGTLGEQYF
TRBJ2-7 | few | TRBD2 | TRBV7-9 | TGTGCCAGCAGCTCCCATAGCGGGCGATCCTACGAGCAGTACTTC | CASSSHSGRSYEQYF
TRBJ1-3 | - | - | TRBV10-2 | TGCGCCAGCAGTAGAGGTCTGGACGGAAACACCATATATTTT | CASSRGLDGNTIYF
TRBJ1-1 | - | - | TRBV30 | TGTGCCTGGAAAACGCAGCAAATGAACACTGAAGCTTTCTTT | CAWKTQQMNTEAFF
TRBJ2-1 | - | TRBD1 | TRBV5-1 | TGCGCCAGCAGTACCGGGACAGGCTCCTACAATGAGCAGTTCTTC | CASSTGTGSYNEQFF
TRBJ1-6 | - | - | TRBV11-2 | TGTGCCAGCAGCCCCACTGCGGGGAGCCATTCACCCCTCCACTTT | CASSPTAGSHSPLHF
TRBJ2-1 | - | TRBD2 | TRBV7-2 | TGTGCCAGCAGCTTCGGACTAGCGGGAGGTAGCTCCTACAATGAGCAGTTCTTC | CASSFGLAGGSSYNEQFF
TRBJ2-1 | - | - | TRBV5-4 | TGTGCCAGCAGCCCCGCCCGTAGGGTATCCTACAATGAGCAGTTCTTC | CASSPARRVSYNEQFF
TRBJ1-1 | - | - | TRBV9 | TGTGCCAGCAGCTCTAGCCTCATGAACACTGAAGCTTTCTTT | CASSSSLMNTEAFF
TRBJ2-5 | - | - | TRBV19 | TGTGCCAGTAGTCCCCTCCGGACAGCCCAAGAGACCCAGTACTTC | CASSPLRTAQETQYF
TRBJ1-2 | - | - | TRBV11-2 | TGTGCCAGCAGCTTTCTCCCACCCCCAGGGGCGCAGGGCTACACCTTC | CASSFLPPPGAQGYTF
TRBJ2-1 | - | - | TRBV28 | TGTGCCAGCAGTCCGCCCTGGACGCGCCACAATGAGCAGTTCTTC | CASSPPWTRHNEQFF
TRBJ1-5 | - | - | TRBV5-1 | TGCGCCAGCAGCTTGACCTGGAATCAGCCCCAGCATTTT | CASSLTWNQPQHF
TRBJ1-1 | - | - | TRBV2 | TGTGCCAGCAGGGGGGTTTACACTGAAGCTTTCTTT | CASRGVYTEAFF
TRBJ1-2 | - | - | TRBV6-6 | TGTGCCAGCAGTTATGGGGTGACCGCCGACTACACCTTC | CASSYGVTADYTF
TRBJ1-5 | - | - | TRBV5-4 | TGTGCCAGCAGCTTAACGGACAATCAGCCCCAGCATTTT | CASSLTDNQPQHF